This paragraph covers one T cell receptor beta chain sequence. The sample belongs to a study of blood T cell repertoires in COVID-19. Study background: The origin of the acute and convalescent COVID-19 samples was the United States, Italy and Spain.

Germline CDR1 is SGHTA and CDR2 is FQGNSA. The junction had 7 bases not matched to a gene; V was cut back by 4 bases and J by 6 bases. The CDR3 is made up of 15 amino acids. The authors' processing: Cell counts per sample came from amplifying reference gene primers. Libraries were prepared by immunoSEQ multiplex PCR; TCRdb keeps only in-frame clonotypes and omits some of them. D and trimming were read from the DNA, whereas the V and J calls and clone size are those reported in that table. The sample has around 170,000 clones, around 84% seen once. Everyone who took part was about 18 to 89 years old, and they came from over 20 US areas. Cohort 3 recovery required two negative PCRs, clearance, or symptom resolution.

The specimen sequenced was PBMCs or T cells enriched from blood (not recorded which). The source of this sequence is a woman in her fifties or sixties who had recovered from COVID-19. This sequence joins TRBV7-2 and TRBJ1-5; TRBD1 agrees at 9 bases. CDR3 DNA: TGTGCCAGCAGCTCGGATAACAGGGGGCGTCAGCCCCAGCATTTT. Its protein product is CASSSDNRGRQPQHF. Full variable domain (missing parts from reference TRBV7-2 and TRBJ1-5): GAGVSQSPSNKVTEKGKDVELRCDPISGHTALYWYRQSLGQGLEFLIYFQGNSAPDKSGLPSDRFSAERTGGSVSTLTIQRTQQEDSAVYLCASSSDNRGRQPQHFGDGTRLSIL.